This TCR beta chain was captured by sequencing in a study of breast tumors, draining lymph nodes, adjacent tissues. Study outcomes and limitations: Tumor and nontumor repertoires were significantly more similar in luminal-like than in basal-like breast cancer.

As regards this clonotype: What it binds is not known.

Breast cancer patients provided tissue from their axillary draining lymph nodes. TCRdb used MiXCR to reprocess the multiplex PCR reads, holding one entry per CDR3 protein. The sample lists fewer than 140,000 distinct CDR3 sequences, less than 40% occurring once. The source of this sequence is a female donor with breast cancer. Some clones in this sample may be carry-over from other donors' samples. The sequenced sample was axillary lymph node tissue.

For the CDR3, the DNA is TGTGCCAGCAGCAACAGGGTGGCCGGGGTTAGTGGGCTCCAAGAGACCCAGTACTTC. This codes for CASSNRVAGVSGLQETQYF. The chain uses TRBV5-6 and TRBJ2-5, with D perhaps TRBD1 (6 bases). The CDR3 runs to 19 residues. The germline V gene encodes CDR1 SGHDT and CDR2 YYEEEE. Trimming cost V 4 bases and J 1 base, with 26 bases left between them.